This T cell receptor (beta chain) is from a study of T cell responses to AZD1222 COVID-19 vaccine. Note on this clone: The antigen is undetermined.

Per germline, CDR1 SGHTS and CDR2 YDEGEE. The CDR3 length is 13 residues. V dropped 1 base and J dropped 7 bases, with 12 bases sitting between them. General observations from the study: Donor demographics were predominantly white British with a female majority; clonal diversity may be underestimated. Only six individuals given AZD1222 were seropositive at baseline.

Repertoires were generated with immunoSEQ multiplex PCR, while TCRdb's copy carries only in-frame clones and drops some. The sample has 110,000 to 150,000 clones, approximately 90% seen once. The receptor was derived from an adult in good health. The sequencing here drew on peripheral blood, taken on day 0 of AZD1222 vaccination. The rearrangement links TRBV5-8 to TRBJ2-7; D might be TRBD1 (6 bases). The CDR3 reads CASSLFTGWEQYF. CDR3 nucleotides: TGTGCCAGCAGCTTGTTTACAGGGTGGGAGCAGTACTTC.